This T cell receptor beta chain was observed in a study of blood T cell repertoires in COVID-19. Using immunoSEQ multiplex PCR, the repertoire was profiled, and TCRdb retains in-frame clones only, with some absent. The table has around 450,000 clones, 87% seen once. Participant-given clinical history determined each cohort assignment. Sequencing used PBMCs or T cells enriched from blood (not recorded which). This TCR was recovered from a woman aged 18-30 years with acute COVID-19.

CDR3 residues: CASSPPASGSYEQYF. The CDR3 DNA is TGTGCCAGCAGTCCCCCGGCTAGTGGCTCCTACGAGCAGTACTTC. The J gene is TRBJ2-7, the V gene TRBV28; unclear D gene. The germline V and J ends were trimmed by 5 bases and 0 bases, with 14 bases remaining between them. Germline V gene data show CDR1 as MDHEN and CDR2 as SYDVKM. There are 15 residues in the CDR3.